Below, 25 T cell receptor beta chains from the same sample are listed, as sequenced in a study of vaccination effects on CD4 cells after COVID-19. Assay used: immunoSEQ multiplex PCR; TCRdb lists only in-frame clones, some missing. The sample carries 78,000 or so clones, 78% recorded once. ViraFEST used viral peptide pools to expand antigen-specific CD4+ T cells before sequencing. Researchers isolated CD4+ T cells once ten to eleven days of culture had elapsed. All vaccine recipients tested negative for nucleocapsid antibodies and had never contracted SARS-CoV-2 infection. What these receptors recognize is not known. The source material was CD4+ T cells from PBMCs cultured with SARS-CoV-2 spike peptides, sampled before COVID-19 vaccination. These receptors were collected from a human donor who received a COVID-19 vaccine.

The chain carries TRBV7-3 and TRBJ2-3; either TRBD1 or TRBD2 may fit D (5 bases each). The germline V and J ends were trimmed by 1 base and 0 bases, with 11 bases remaining between them. The CDR3 totals 16 residues. CDR1 is SGHTA and CDR2 is FQGTGA in the germline V gene. The CDR3 spells CASSLRGTLSTDTQYF. The CDR3 region has the DNA TGTGCCAGCAGCTTAAGAGGGACCCTCAGCACAGATACGCAGTATTTT.

The V call is TRBV27, the J call TRBJ2-7; 9 nucleotides line up with TRBD1. This CDR3 region has 16 residues. Germline CDR1 and CDR2: MNHEY and SMNVEV (reference sequence). The trim removed 5 bases at V and 4 bases at J, leaving 12 bases unmatched. Here the CDR3 DNA reads TGTGCCAGCAGTCCCTTTACAGGGGGCCTCTCGTACGAGCAGTACGTC. Translating it yields CASSPFTGGLSYEQYV.

This chain uses TRBV19 with TRBJ1-1, with D maybe TRBD1 (6 bases). V lost 4 bases, J lost 0 bases, and 12 bases lay in between. The CDR3 covers 15 residues. Germline CDR1 and CDR2: LNHDA and SQIVND (reference sequence). The CDR3 nucleotides read TGTGCCAGTAGTACTTTGGACAGACTGAACACTGAAGCTTTCTTT. Its translation is CASSTLDRLNTEAFF.

The chain uses TRBV5-4 and TRBJ2-7; perhaps TRBD2 as D (5 bases). V was cut by 4 bases and J by 4 bases, with 18 bases left in between. The germline gives CDR1 SGHNT, CDR2 YYREEE (reference sequence). This CDR3 comprises 15 residues. The DNA of the CDR3 is TGTGCCAGCAGCGATAGAAGCGGATTAAGATACGAGCAGTACGTC. This gives the protein CASSDRSGLRYEQYV.

The rearrangement links TRBV7-2 to TRBJ2-7; TRBD1 might be the D (5 bases). This CDR3 region has 13 residues. From germline, CDR1 is SGHTA and CDR2 FQGNSA. V gave up 4 bases and J gave up 6 bases, with 13 bases separating them. DNA of the CDR3: TGTGCCAGCAGCTCGCAGGGCGGACGCGAGCAGTACGTC. Translation: CASSSQGGREQYV.

This clone was observed a few times. This chain uses TRBV10-3 with TRBJ1-1, with 7 bases identical to TRBD1. With V trimmed by 11 bases and J by 7 bases, 13 bases remained unmatched. Germline V CDR1 and CDR2: ENHRY, SYGVKD. The CDR3 totals 13 residues. Here the CDR3 reads CAAQSTGPNEAFF. The CDR3 DNA reads TGTGCCGCCCAATCGACAGGGCCGAATGAAGCTTTCTTT.

The J gene is TRBJ1-1, the V gene TRBV15, with a possible D match to TRBD1 (5 bases). The CDR3 length is 17 residues. Germline values: CDR1 LNHNV, CDR2 YYDKDF (reference sequence). Deletions cut 1 base from V and 0 bases from J, with 15 bases between. The CDR3 protein is CATSRGHWGGLNTEAFF. CDR3 in DNA: TGTGCCACCAGCAGAGGGCACTGGGGGGGATTGAACACTGAAGCTTTCTTT. Drawing the rest from reference TRBV15 and TRBJ1-1, the complete variable domain is DAMVIQNPRYQVTQFGKPVTLSCSQTLNHNVMYWYQQKSSQAPKLLFHYYDKDFNNEADTPDNFQSRRPNTSFCFLDIRSPGLGDTAMYLCATSRGHWGGLNTEAFFGQGTRLTVV.

The rearrangement links TRBV10-3 to TRBJ2-5; possible D gene TRBD1, 8 bases. V shed 10 bases and J shed 4 bases, with 16 bases lying between them. This CDR3 region has 13 residues. Germline lookup yields CDR1 ENHRY and CDR2 SYGVKD. The CDR3 nucleotides read TGTGCCACGAAGGACAGGGAGGGAGAGACCCAGTACTTC. This gives the protein CATKDREGETQYF.

The chain recombines TRBV3-1 (or the pseudogene TRBV3-2) with TRBJ1-5, with D possibly being TRBD1 (6 bases). The V gene lost 1 base and the J gene lost 6 bases, with 13 bases spanning the gap. Germline assignment: CDR1 LGHDT and CDR2 YNNKEL (reference sequence). The CDR3 has 15 residues. The CDR3 sequence is CASSQGTVLGQPQHF. The DNA for the CDR3 is TGTGCCAGCAGCCAAGGGACAGTGCTGGGTCAGCCCCAGCATTTT.

The chain couples TRBV6-1 to TRBJ2-4; D may be TRBD1 or TRBD2 (5 bases each). In germline, CDR1 is MNHNS, CDR2 SASEGT. This CDR3 region has 14 residues. V lost 1 base and J lost 1, with 5 bases in between. CDR3 coding DNA: TGTGCCAGCAGTGAAGGGGGGGCCAAAAACATTCAGTACTTC. Translating gives CASSEGGAKNIQYF.

V is TRBV2 and J is TRBJ2-1; the match to TRBD1 covers 8 bases. V shed 10 bases and J 3 bases; nucleotides not matched to a gene: 8. The CDR3 has 14 amino acids. CDR1 and CDR2 (germline): SNHLY, FYNNEI. In nucleotides, the CDR3 is TGTGCCACCGAAAGGACAGGGCGCTACAATGAGCAGTTCTTC. This sequence encodes CATERTGRYNEQFF.

V and J are TRBV6-5 and TRBJ1-3; tentative D call: TRBD1 (5 bases). V was cut by 4 bases and J by 0 bases, with 13 bases left in between. CDR1 MNHEY and CDR2 SVGAGI come from the germline V gene. This CDR3 is built from 16 residues. The CDR3 loop reads CASSFFRESSGNTIYF. The CDR3 DNA reads TGTGCCAGCAGTTTCTTCAGGGAGAGCTCTGGAAACACCATATATTTT.

The chain carries TRBV6-2 or TRBV6-3 and TRBJ2-5, with D possibly matching TRBD2 (7 bases). The CDR3 sequence is 15 residues long. Per germline, CDR1 MNHEY and CDR2 SVGEGT. V was pared by 6 bases and J by 3 bases, with 17 bases between. In DNA, the CDR3 is TGTGCCAGCAGCCAACTAGGGGGGGGGAAAGAGACCCAGTACTTC. This gives the protein CASSQLGGGKETQYF.

In this sample, this clone turned up once. V gene TRBV7-9 combines with J gene TRBJ2-2; 7 bases are shared with TRBD2. The germline V gene has CDR1 SEHNR and CDR2 FQNEAQ (reference sequence). The CDR3 spans 15 residues. The trim removed 4 bases at V and 4 bases at J, leaving 6 bases unmatched. CDR3 protein: CASSSGGAATGELFF. The CDR3 DNA follows: TGTGCCAGCAGCTCGGGGGGAGCGGCCACCGGGGAGCTGTTTTTT.

The chain has TRBV6-5 and TRBJ1-1, with 7 bases identical to TRBD1. Germline V lookup: CDR1 MNHEY, CDR2 SVGAGI. There are 15 residues in the CDR3. V dropped 6 bases and J dropped 3; count of bases not matched to a gene: 10. DNA of the CDR3: TGTGCCAGCAGAAGACAGGGTGGGAAGGACACTGAAGCTTTCTTT. It specifies CASRRQGGKDTEAFF.

The chain combines TRBV6-6 with TRBJ2-1; a weak D match, TRBD2 (6 bases). Trimming took off 2 bases at V and 6 bases at J, with 14 bases between the two ends. This CDR3 region has 15 residues. CDR1 is MNHNY, CDR2 SVGAGI, per germline (reference sequence). The CDR3 DNA follows: TGTGCCAGCAGTTACGGGCGGGGAATAGTCAATGAGCAGTTCTTC. Translating it yields CASSYGRGIVNEQFF.

The rearrangement joins TRBV11-3 to TRBJ2-3; 9 positions agree with TRBD2. The trim removed 4 bases at V and 3 bases at J, leaving 5 bases unmatched. The CDR3 covers 15 residues. The germline V gene encodes CDR1 SGHNT and CDR2 YENEEA. CDR3 coding DNA: TGTGCCAGCAGCTCCCCGGGACTAGCTACAGATACGCAGTATTTT. It yields the protein CASSSPGLATDTQYF.

The chain uses TRBV2 and TRBJ1-3; 8 positions match TRBD1. The germline CDR1 and CDR2 sequences are SNHLY and FYNNEI. This CDR3 has 14 residues. Unmatched junction bases numbered 4, after V lost 5 bases and J lost 4 bases. The CDR3 DNA reads as TGTGCCAGCAGTCAGGGGGCCTGGGGAAACACCATATATTTT. Translated, it gives CASSQGAWGNTIYF.

A few counts support this clone. V and J are TRBV2 and TRBJ1-1, with D maybe TRBD1 (5 bases). Trimming shortened V by 6 bases and J by 11 bases, and 19 bases separated the two germline ends. The CDR3 consists of 13 residues. Germline V gene sequence: CDR1 SNHLY, CDR2 FYNNEI. The CDR3 region is CASRDGTPLVAFF. The CDR3 nucleotides are TGTGCCAGCAGGGACGGGACCCCTCTGGTGGCTTTCTTT. The whole variable domain, filled in from reference TRBV2 and TRBJ1-1, reads EPEVTQTPSHQVTQMGQEVILRCVPISNHLYFYWYRQILGQKVEFLVSFYNNEISEKSEIFDDQFSVERPDGSNFTLKIRSTKLEDSAMYFCASRDGTPLVAFFGQGTRLTVV.

CDR3 sequence reads: CASSEAGGSRNTEAFF. The CDR3 coding sequence is TGCGCCAGCAGTGAGGCTGGGGGCAGCCGGAACACTGAAGCTTTCTTT. The V call is TRBV10-1, the J call TRBJ1-1; D is possibly TRBD1 (6 bases). This CDR3 comprises 16 residues. The V end was cut by 2 bases, the J end by 1 base, with 14 bases between. Germline CDR1 is WNHNN and CDR2 is SYGVQD (reference sequence).

This clone has only a few counts. The CDR3 coding sequence is TGTGCCAGCAGTTACGGACAGGGGGCGCCCCAGCATTTT. The encoded protein is CASSYGQGAPQHF. The V call is TRBV6-5, the J call TRBJ1-5, with 11 bases aligning to TRBD1. The CDR3 consists of 13 residues. CDR1 MNHEY and CDR2 SVGAGI come from the germline V gene. The J segment lost 9 bases and the V segment lost 2 bases, leaving 0 bases of the junction unmatched.

This clone was found a few times. This chain connects TRBV2 to TRBJ2-1; no firm D call. Germline V gene lookup returns CDR1 SNHLY and CDR2 FYNNEI. This CDR3 has 16 amino acids. V was clipped by 7 bases and J by 0 bases, with 16 bases between them. CDR3 in DNA: TGTGCCAGCACCTGGGGTGGTTATTCCTCCTACAATGAGCAGTTCTTC. Amino acid sequence: CASTWGGYSSYNEQFF.

This clone was seen just once. The chain has TRBV19 and TRBJ1-1, with no clear D. Trimming cost V 7 bases and J 0 bases, with 15 bases left between them. The germline CDR1 and CDR2 sequences are LNHDA and SQIVND (reference sequence). The CDR3 extends over 15 amino acids. The CDR3 region has the DNA TGTGCCAGTACCCCCGGCCACAGTCTGAACACTGAAGCTTTCTTT. It specifies CASTPGHSLNTEAFF.

The gene calls are TRBV14 and TRBJ2-7; 7 bases fit TRBD1. J lost 4 bases, V lost 3 bases, and 6 bases had no gene match. The CDR3 consists of 14 residues. Germline V gene lookup returns CDR1 SGHDN and CDR2 FVKESK. This CDR3 reads CASSHGDSRYEQYV. The CDR3 DNA reads as TGTGCCAGCAGCCACGGGGACAGCCGGTACGAGCAGTACGTC.

The rearrangement joins TRBV4-1 to TRBJ2-5; D not resolved. V dropped 0 bases and J dropped 7 bases, with 12 bases sitting between them. The germline V gene encodes CDR1 MGHRA and CDR2 YSYEKL. The CDR3 runs 14 residues. In DNA form, the CDR3 reads TGCGCCAGCAGCCAAGATCGGTCGACCGGGACCCAGTACTTC. Protein sequence: CASSQDRSTGTQYF.